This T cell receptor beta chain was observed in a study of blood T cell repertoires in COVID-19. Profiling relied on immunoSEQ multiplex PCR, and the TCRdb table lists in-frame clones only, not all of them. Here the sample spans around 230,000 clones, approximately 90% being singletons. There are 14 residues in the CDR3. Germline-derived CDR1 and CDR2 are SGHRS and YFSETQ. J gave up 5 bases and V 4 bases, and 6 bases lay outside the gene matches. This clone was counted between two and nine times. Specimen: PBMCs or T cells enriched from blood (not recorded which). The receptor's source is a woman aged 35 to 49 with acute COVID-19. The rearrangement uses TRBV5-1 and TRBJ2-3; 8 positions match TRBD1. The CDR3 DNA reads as TGCGCCAGCAGCATAGGACAGGGTGGAGATACGCAGTATTTT. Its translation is CASSIGQGGDTQYF.